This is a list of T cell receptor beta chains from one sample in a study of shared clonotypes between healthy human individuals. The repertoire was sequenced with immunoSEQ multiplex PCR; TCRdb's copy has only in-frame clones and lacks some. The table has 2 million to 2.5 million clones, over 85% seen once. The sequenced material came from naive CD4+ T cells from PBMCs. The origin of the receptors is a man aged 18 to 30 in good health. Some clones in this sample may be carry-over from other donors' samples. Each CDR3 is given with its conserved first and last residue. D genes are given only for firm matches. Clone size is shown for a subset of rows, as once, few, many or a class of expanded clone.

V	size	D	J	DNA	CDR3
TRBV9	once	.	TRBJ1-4	TGTGCCAGCAGCGTGGGTAGGACAGCGAATGAAAAACTGTTTTTT	CASSVGRTANEKLFF
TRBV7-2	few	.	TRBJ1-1	TGTGCCAGCAGCCCACAGAGGGGCTTGGCTTTCTTT	CASSPQRGLAFF
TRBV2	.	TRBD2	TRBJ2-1	TGTGCCAGCAGGGACCGACTAGCGGGAGGGTACAATGAGCAGTTCTTC	CASRDRLAGGYNEQFF
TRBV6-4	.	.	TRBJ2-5	TGTGCCAGCAGTGACCAAGAGACCCAGTACTTC	CASSDQETQYF
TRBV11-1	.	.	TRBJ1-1	TGTGCCAGCAGCTTAGCGGGTTCGAGTATAACTGAAGCTTTCTTT	CASSLAGSSITEAFF
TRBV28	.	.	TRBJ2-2	TGTGCCACAGAGGGGCCCAACACCGGGGAGCTGTTTTTT	CATEGPNTGELFF
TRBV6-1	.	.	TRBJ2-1	TGTGCCAGCACCGTAAGCCCACTTCGATACAATGAGCAGTTCTTC	CASTVSPLRYNEQFF
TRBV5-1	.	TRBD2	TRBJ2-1	TGCGCCAGCAGCTTGGTCGCGGGAGGGAGCTCCTACAATGAGCAGTTCTTC	CASSLVAGGSSYNEQFF
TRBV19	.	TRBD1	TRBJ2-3	TGTGCCAGTAGTAAAGACAGGGAGCTTTACACAGATACGCAGTATTTT	CASSKDRELYTDTQYF
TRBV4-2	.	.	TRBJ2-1	TGTGCCAGCAGCCAAGACCGGGCCACGGGTGAGCAGTTCTTC	CASSQDRATGEQFF
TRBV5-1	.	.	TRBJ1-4	TGCGCCAGCACGGAGGGGGTTGAAGGAGAAAAACTGTTTTTT	CASTEGVEGEKLFF
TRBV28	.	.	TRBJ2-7	TGTGCCAGCACCCCCCCGGCCCGGGGCGAGCAGTACTTC	CASTPPARGEQYF
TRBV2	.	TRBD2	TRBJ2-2	TGTGCCAGCACGGCTAGGGTAGCGGGTACCGGGGAGCTGTTTTTT	CASTARVAGTGELFF
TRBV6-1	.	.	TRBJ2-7	TGTGCCAGCAGTGCCCGACAGGTTTCTAGCTCCTACGAGCAGTACTTC	CASSARQVSSSYEQYF
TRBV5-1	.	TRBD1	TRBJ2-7	TGCGCCAGCAAACCGGGACAGGGTGACGAGCAGTACTTC	CASKPGQGDEQYF
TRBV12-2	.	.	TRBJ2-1	TGTGCAAGTCGCTTTGGGACCCTTTGGGCCTACAATGAGCAGTTCTTC	CASRFGTLWAYNEQFF
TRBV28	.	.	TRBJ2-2	TGTGCCAGCAGCTCACACCGGGGTGCCGGGGAGCTGTTTTTT	CASSSHRGAGELFF
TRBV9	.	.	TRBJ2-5	TGTGCCAGCAGCGTAGGGCCAGGGCGCGAGACCCAGTACTTC	CASSVGPGRETQYF
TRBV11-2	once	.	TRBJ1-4	TGTGCCAGCAGCTTAGTATGGGGCAGCGTTAATGAAAAACTGTTTTTT	CASSLVWGSVNEKLFF
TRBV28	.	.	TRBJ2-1	TGTGCCAGCAGGACACAGGGCCACAATGAGCAGTTCTTC	CASRTQGHNEQFF
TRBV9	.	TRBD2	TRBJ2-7	TGTGCCAGCAGCGTGGCTAGCGGGTCCCACGAGCAGTACTTC	CASSVASGSHEQYF